This T cell receptor beta chain is from a study of a mutant IDH1 vaccine in newly diagnosed glioma. Study-wide background: Initiation of the vaccine course occurred 4-6 weeks after radiotherapy alone, or alongside temozolomide cycles.

Libraries were prepared by immunoSEQ multiplex PCR; TCRdb keeps only in-frame clonotypes and omits some of them. The sample has around 69,000 clones; about 88% are singletons. For this clone: Its antigen is undetermined.

Time point reported: week 35, safety follow-up. It was 300 ug of mutant IDH1 20-mer peptide that made up each vaccine dose, given with topical imiquimod. Sequenced here: PBMCs, sampled from a glioma patient whose treatment included an IDH1 peptide vaccine. The sequence derives from a man aged 25 to 45 with glioma.

The CDR3 region has the DNA TGTGCCAGCAGCTCAGACAGAGATACGCAGTATTTT. It encodes CASSSDRDTQYF. This rearrangement joins TRBV7-9 to TRBJ2-3; D possibly corresponds to TRBD1 (5 bases). Germline loops: CDR1 SEHNR, CDR2 FQNEAQ (reference sequence). The CDR3 is 12 amino acids. V was clipped by 4 bases and J by 5 bases, with 7 bases between them.